This record covers a single T cell receptor (beta chain). Sequenced by immunoSEQ multiplex PCR; TCRdb stores in-frame clones only, minus some. The sample includes 240,000 or so clones, under 85% of them seen just once. This specimen belongs to a study of blood T cell repertoires in COVID-19. The CDR3 has 14 residues. The germline V gene encodes CDR1 LGHDT and CDR2 YNNKEL (reference sequence). Unmatched junction bases numbered 10, after V lost 5 bases and J lost 10 bases. This rearrangement joins TRBV3-1 (or the pseudogene TRBV3-2) to TRBJ2-5; TRBD1 matches at 10 bases. This TCR was sampled from a man under 40 who had recovered from COVID-19. Sequencing input: peripheral blood. The CDR3 nucleotides read TGTGCCAGCAGCGTACGGGACAGGGGATCGGGCCAGTACTTC. Its protein is CASSVRDRGSGQYF.